The entry below describes one TCR beta chain. This entry comes from a study of blood T cell repertoires in COVID-19. About the research overall: Acute and convalescent COVID-19 specimens originated in the United States, Italy and Spain. The cDNA or gDNA used as material had been derived from T cells, B-cell-depleted T cells, or PBMCs.

Original handling: Nucleated cell counts were estimated from reference gene primer amplification. Method: immunoSEQ multiplex PCR; TCRdb's copy keeps in-frame clones and lacks some. That table is the source of V, J and clone size, and D and trimming were worked out from the DNA. The data hold fewer than 120,000 clones, with about 72% observed a single time. This CDR3 has 12 residues. V lost 6 bases and J lost 6, with 12 bases in between. Germline CDR1 and CDR2: MNHEY and SVGAGI. Input material: peripheral blood. The source of this sequence is a woman aged 55-69 years with acute or convalescent COVID-19. The rearrangement joins TRBV6-5 to TRBJ2-7; D may be TRBD1 (5 bases). CDR3: CASRTDRLEQYF. The CDR3 region has the DNA TGTGCCAGCAGGACAGATAGGCTCGAGCAGTACTTC.